The entry below gives a single T cell receptor beta chain sequence along with its context. Its antigen is not identified. CDR1 and CDR2 (germline): SGHNT, YYREEE (reference sequence). The CDR3 sequence is 14 residues long. V lost 4 bases to trimming and J lost 7 bases; unmatched junction nucleotides: 8. The assay was immunoSEQ multiplex PCR, and TCRdb's table has in-frame clones only and misses some. The sample has about 2 million clones; 90% to 95% are singletons. Nashville, Tennessee was home to all donors, each a Caucasian adult. This sample stems from a study of shared clonotypes between healthy human individuals. Study conclusions and caveats: Read depth was anticipated to influence clonotype sharing among donors. Naive subsets generally had larger estimated richness than memory subsets. Some clonotypes were shared by all four sorted-subset donors, while others were not shared. The non-shared ones had lower generation probabilities than the shared ones.

Sample: naive CD4+ T cells sorted from blood. Subset denoted: CD45RA+ positively selected. V is TRBV5-4 and J is TRBJ2-1, with TRBD2 matching 7 bases. The TCR comes from a man younger than 35 in good health. The CDR3 is CASSPPTSSNEQFF. DNA for the CDR3: TGTGCCAGCAGCCCCCCGACTAGCTCGAATGAGCAGTTCTTC.